Listed here are 3 T cell receptor beta chains from one sample, sequenced in a study of blood T cell repertoires in COVID-19. The method was immunoSEQ multiplex PCR; TCRdb's version includes in-frame clones alone and lacks a portion of them. The data contain tens of thousands of clones, roughly 80% of them singletons. The sample comprised peripheral blood. The receptors derive from a man aged 55 to 69 with acute or convalescent COVID-19.

The rearrangement links TRBV6-6 to TRBJ1-2; 7 bases are shared with TRBD1. CDR1 and CDR2 (germline): MNHNY, SVGAGI (reference sequence). The trim removed 6 bases at V and 1 base at J, leaving 11 bases unmatched. The CDR3 is 16 residues long. This chain's CDR3 is CASSQDREVLNYGYTF. CDR3 DNA: TGTGCCAGCAGCCAAGACAGGGAAGTTCTTAACTATGGCTACACCTTC.

This chain links TRBV5-1 with TRBJ1-4; D remains unclear. V lost 0 bases to trimming and J lost 0 bases, with 12 bases between them. The CDR3 has 17 amino acids. Per germline, CDR1 SGHRS and CDR2 YFSETQ. CDR3 in amino acids: CASSLVGDLTTNEKLFF. The CDR3 bases are TGCGCCAGCAGCTTGGTCGGGGATCTTACAACTAATGAAAAACTGTTTTTT.

The chain carries TRBV6-5 and TRBJ2-7; 9 bases are a match to TRBD1. Germline CDR1 MNHEY, CDR2 SVGAGI. Trimming cost V 8 bases and J 6 bases; bases outside gene matches: 11. This CDR3 is built from 14 residues. DNA of the CDR3: TGTGCCAGCGGATACCGGGACAGGGACCCCGAGCAGTACTTC. Translating it yields CASGYRDRDPEQYF.